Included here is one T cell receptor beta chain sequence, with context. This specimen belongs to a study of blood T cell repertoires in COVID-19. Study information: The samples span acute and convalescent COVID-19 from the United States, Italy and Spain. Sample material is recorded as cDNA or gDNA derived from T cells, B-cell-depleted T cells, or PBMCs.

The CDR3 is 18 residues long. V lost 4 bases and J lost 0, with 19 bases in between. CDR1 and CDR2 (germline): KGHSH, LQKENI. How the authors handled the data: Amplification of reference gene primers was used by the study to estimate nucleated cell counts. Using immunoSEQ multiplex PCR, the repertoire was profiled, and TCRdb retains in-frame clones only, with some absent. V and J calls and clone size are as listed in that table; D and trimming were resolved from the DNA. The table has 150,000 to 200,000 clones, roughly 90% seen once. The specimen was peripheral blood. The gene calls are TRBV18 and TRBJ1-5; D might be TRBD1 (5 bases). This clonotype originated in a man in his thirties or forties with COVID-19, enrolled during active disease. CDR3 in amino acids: CASSRLGLIRDSNQPQHF. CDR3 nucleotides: TGTGCCAGCTCACGGCTGGGATTGATCAGGGATAGCAATCAGCCCCAGCATTTT.